The 10 T cell receptor beta chains in this list originate from one sample, sequenced in a study of T cell responses to AZD1222 COVID-19 vaccine. The method was immunoSEQ multiplex PCR; TCRdb's version includes in-frame clones alone and lacks a portion of them. Of about 99,000 clones listed, about 85% were seen once; the top ten hold less than 3%. Sequenced material: peripheral blood, taken on day 0 of AZD1222 vaccination. The receptor source for this set is an adult in good health.

The genes are TRBV28 and TRBJ1-5; unclear D gene. Trimming removed 8 bases at V and 0 bases at J, with 5 bases between. The CDR3 runs to 12 residues. Germline lookup yields CDR1 MDHEN and CDR2 SYDVKM. The CDR3 loop reads CASGLSNQPQHF. CDR3 coding DNA: TGTGCCAGCGGCCTTAGCAATCAGCCCCAGCATTTT.

This sequence joins TRBV2 and TRBJ2-7, with 9 bases lining up with TRBD2. This CDR3 has 13 amino acids. Germline V gene sequence: CDR1 SNHLY, CDR2 FYNNEI. J lost 5 bases, V lost 6 bases, and 5 bases had no gene match. The CDR3 protein is CASRRRGGDEQYF. The CDR3 DNA is TGTGCCAGCAGGCGGCGGGGGGGCGACGAGCAGTACTTC.

V usage is TRBV27 and J usage is TRBJ2-7; D may be TRBD1 or TRBD2 (6 bases each). Germline CDR1 and CDR2: MNHEY and SMNVEV (reference sequence). Trimming left V 6 bases short and J 3 bases short, with 18 bases between. There are 15 residues in the CDR3. The CDR3 coding sequence is TGTGCCAGCAGCTACCGGGGGCCGAACCTCTACGAGCAGTACTTC. Protein sequence: CASSYRGPNLYEQYF.

The rearrangement joins TRBV2 to TRBJ1-2, with TRBD1 identical over 11 bases. The CDR3 totals 14 residues. CDR1 is SNHLY and CDR2 is FYNNEI in the germline V gene. J gave up 8 bases and V 6 bases, and 8 bases lay outside the gene matches. The CDR3 loop reads CASSLGQGAGGYTF. The CDR3 bases are TGTGCCAGCAGCCTTGGACAGGGGGCCGGAGGCTACACCTTC.

CDR3 protein: CSVVGLAAFSYNEQFF. The CDR3 DNA sequence: TGCAGCGTTGTTGGACTAGCGGCCTTCTCCTACAATGAGCAGTTCTTC. V is TRBV29-1 and J is TRBJ2-1; 10 bases are shared with TRBD2. This CDR3 spans 16 amino acids. V shed 4 bases and J 0 bases; nucleotides not matched to a gene: 6. CDR1 SQVTM and CDR2 ANQGSEA come from the germline V gene.

V is TRBV5-6 and J is TRBJ2-7; perhaps TRBD2 as D (7 bases). Trimming left V 0 bases short and J 6 bases short, with 19 bases between. The CDR3 runs to 16 residues. CDR1 is SGHDT and CDR2 is YYEEEE in the germline V gene. CDR3 sequence (DNA): TGTGCCAGCAGCTTGGCGCAGGGAGGGGGTGCGGGCGAGCAGTACGTC. The encoded protein is CASSLAQGGGAGEQYV.

A few counts support this clone. The chain uses TRBV27 and TRBJ1-2; D is unclear. Germline V lookup: CDR1 MNHEY, CDR2 SMNVEV (reference sequence). The CDR3 runs to 13 residues. V lost 5 bases to trimming and J lost 0 bases, with 7 bases between them. As DNA, the CDR3 is TGTGCCAGCAGTCCGCAACCTAACTATGGCTACACCTTC. It is translated as CASSPQPNYGYTF.

The chain recombines TRBV10-3 with TRBJ2-6; a weak D match, TRBD1 (6 bases). This CDR3 is built from 14 residues. Deletions cut 8 bases from V and 0 bases from J, with 8 bases between. Germline CDR1 reads ENHRY; CDR2 reads SYGVKD. CDR3 amino acids: CAISGASGANVLTF. The CDR3 DNA is TGTGCCATCTCAGGGGCCTCTGGGGCCAACGTCCTGACTTTC.

J is TRBJ1-2 and V is TRBV7-2; 7 bases match TRBD1. This CDR3 comprises 14 residues. Germline loops: CDR1 SGHTA, CDR2 FQGNSA. The junction had 8 bases not matched to a gene; V was cut back by 2 bases and J by 8 bases. DNA of the CDR3: TGTGCCAGCAGCTTATTAGAGGGGGCAAGGGGCTACACCTTC. Amino acids: CASSLLEGARGYTF.

The chain uses TRBV19 and TRBJ1-5; perhaps TRBD1 as D (5 bases). V lost 0 bases, J lost 7 bases, and 16 bases lay in between. This CDR3 has 16 amino acids. Per the germline V gene, CDR1 is LNHDA and CDR2 is SQIVND (reference sequence). CDR3: CASSIDGNPRGQPQHF. In DNA, the CDR3 is TGTGCCAGTAGTATAGACGGGAACCCAAGGGGCCAGCCCCAGCATTTT.